The 19 T cell receptor beta chains presented below share a single source sample, sequenced in a study of cytomegalovirus exposure and HLA in healthy donors. Produced via immunoSEQ multiplex PCR; TCRdb's table is partial and in-frame only. The sample holds 150,000 to 200,000 clones, 86% seen once. The specimen sequenced was PBMCs. The receptors come from a woman aged 18 to 35 in good health and CMV-seronegative.

The CDR3 DNA is TGCGCCAGCAGATACAATTACAATGAGCAGTTCTTC. Amino acids: CASRYNYNEQFF. The rearrangement uses TRBV5-1 and TRBJ2-1; D is unclear. The CDR3 length is 12 residues. Looked up from germline, CDR1 is SGHRS and CDR2 is YFSETQ. Trimming left V 5 bases short and J 4 bases short, with 7 bases between.

This chain links TRBV25-1 with TRBJ1-5; D perhaps matches TRBD1 (5 bases). In germline, CDR1 is MGHDK, CDR2 SYGVNS. The CDR3 loop spans 13 amino acids. V shed 1 base and J shed 7 bases, with 8 bases lying between them. CDR3 sequence: CASSEFRGQPQHF. The CDR3 DNA is TGTGCCAGCAGTGAATTCCGGGGGCAGCCCCAGCATTTT.

The chain employs TRBV7-2 and TRBJ2-7; the match to TRBD1 covers 10 bases. The CDR3 totals 15 residues. The germline gives CDR1 SGHTA, CDR2 FQGNSA. V was clipped by 5 bases and J by 6 bases; unmatched bases: 10. The CDR3 nucleotides are TGTGCCAGCAGCCCCCAGGGGACAGGGGTCGGCGAGCAGTACTTC. It encodes CASSPQGTGVGEQYF.

The chain carries TRBV19 and TRBJ2-2; TRBD2 matches 12 bases. The CDR3 length is 16 residues. Trimming at V came to 7 bases and at J to 2 bases, leaving 5 bases not matched to a gene. Per germline, CDR1 LNHDA and CDR2 SQIVND (reference sequence). CDR3 sequence (DNA): TGTGCCAGTACATTACTAGCGGGAGGTAACACCGGGGAGCTGTTTTTT. Amino acids: CASTLLAGGNTGELFF.

The chain couples TRBV6-4 to TRBJ1-1; D ambiguous. Trimming removed 0 bases from V and 7 bases from J, with 9 bases in between. This CDR3 comprises 13 residues. CDR1 and CDR2 (germline): MRHNA, SNTAGT. The CDR3 loop reads CASSDSPWSEAFF. The CDR3, as DNA: TGTGCCAGCAGTGACTCCCCCTGGAGTGAAGCTTTCTTT.

V and J are TRBV18 and TRBJ1-2; D is unclear. The CDR3 length is 14 residues. V lost 0 bases to trimming and J lost 3 bases, with 8 bases between them. Germline CDR1 and CDR2: KGHSH and LQKENI. The CDR3: CASSPPATHYGYTF. The CDR3 nucleotides read TGTGCCAGCTCACCACCGGCCACACACTATGGCTACACCTTC.

The J gene is TRBJ1-1, the V gene TRBV7-9; TRBD1 aligns across 7 bases. Germline-derived CDR1 and CDR2 are SEHNR and FQNEAQ (reference sequence). This CDR3 has 13 residues. With 4 bases clipped from V and 5 bases from J, the junction kept 4 bases outside the gene matches. CDR3 region: CASSYDRVTEAFF. Written as DNA, the CDR3 is TGTGCCAGCAGCTATGACAGGGTTACTGAAGCTTTCTTT.

V is TRBV4-1 and J is TRBJ1-1; TRBD1 matches 9 bases. J lost 6 bases, V lost 5 bases, and 4 bases had no gene match. The CDR3 extends over 13 amino acids. CDR1 and CDR2 from the germline V gene are MGHRA and YSYEKL. The CDR3 loop is CASSVDRGPEAFF. CDR3 DNA sequence: TGCGCCAGCAGCGTGGACAGGGGCCCTGAAGCTTTCTTT.

The chain joins TRBV5-5 to TRBJ2-2; D perhaps matches TRBD1 (5 bases). Trimming pared 2 bases from V and 2 bases from J, leaving 19 bases between. The CDR3 has 18 residues. CDR1 is SGHKS, CDR2 YYEKEE, per germline (reference sequence). The CDR3 here is CASSFSAGPNLNTGELFF. In DNA, the CDR3 is TGTGCCAGCAGCTTCTCGGCAGGGCCTAACCTCAACACCGGGGAGCTGTTTTTT.

The chain combines TRBV11-3 with TRBJ2-5; D possibly corresponds to TRBD2 (5 bases). The length of the CDR3 is 15 residues. V shed 1 base and J shed 5 bases, with 14 bases lying between them. Germline V gives CDR1 SGHNT, CDR2 YENEEA. The CDR3 DNA sequence: TGTGCCAGCAGCTTAGGTCTCGAGGGTCGGGAGACCCAGTACTTC. Amino acid sequence: CASSLGLEGRETQYF. The full variable domain, with the rest looked up from reference TRBV11-3 and TRBJ2-5, is EAGVVQSPRYKIIEKKQPVAFWCNPISGHNTLYWYLQNLGQGPELLIRYENEEAVDDSQLPKDRFSAERLKGVDSTLKIQPAELGDSAVYLCASSLGLEGRETQYFGPGTRLLVL.

This chain uses TRBV30 with TRBJ1-2, with TRBD1 matching 8 bases. Looked up from germline, CDR1 is GTSNPN and CDR2 is SVGIG (reference sequence). Unmatched junction bases numbered 10, after V lost 1 base and J lost 3 bases. The length of the CDR3 is 16 residues. CDR3 amino acids: CAWSDIGQGSHYGYTF. CDR3 sequence (DNA): TGTGCCTGGAGTGACATCGGACAGGGAAGCCACTATGGCTACACCTTC.

V gene TRBV6-6 combines with J gene TRBJ1-2; 7 nucleotides agree with TRBD1. Germline CDR1 is MNHNY and CDR2 is SVGAGI (reference sequence). With 5 bases clipped from V and 6 bases from J, the junction kept 6 bases outside the gene matches. The CDR3 contains 13 residues. As DNA, the CDR3 is TGTGCCAGCAGTCCCAGGGGGAGAGATGGCTACACCTTC. This translates into CASSPRGRDGYTF.

V gene TRBV2 combines with J gene TRBJ2-7; D is uncertain. This CDR3 is built from 14 residues. Looked up from germline, CDR1 is SNHLY and CDR2 is FYNNEI. The V and J ends lost 7 bases and 3 bases respectively, with 16 bases between them. CDR3 coding DNA: TGTGCCAGCATTCCCTCGAAGAGAGGCTACGAGCAGTACTTC. Protein product: CASIPSKRGYEQYF.

J is TRBJ1-2 and V is TRBV4-1, with 8 bases identical to TRBD1. The V segment lost 1 base and the J segment 1 base; nucleotides outside the gene matches: 8. This CDR3 region has 17 residues. Germline V CDR1 and CDR2: MGHRA, YSYEKL. The CDR3 region is CASSQVYRDRNNYGYTF. DNA for the CDR3: TGCGCCAGCAGCCAAGTCTACCGGGACAGGAATAACTATGGCTACACCTTC.

This clone is a singleton in its sample. CDR3 sequence: CASSPPRLRSPLSNYGYTF. CDR3 nucleotide sequence: TGTGCCAGCAGCCCCCCCCGACTCCGGTCCCCCCTTTCTAACTATGGCTACACCTTC. This chain uses TRBV5-6 with TRBJ1-2, with D unresolved. The CDR3 contains 19 residues. CDR1 and CDR2 from the germline V gene are SGHDT and YYEEEE. Trimming shortened V by 4 bases and J by 0 bases, and 25 bases separated the two germline ends.

The chain combines TRBV6-1 with TRBJ2-1; a possible D gene is TRBD2 (6 bases). The germline V gene has CDR1 MNHNS and CDR2 SASEGT. Deletions cut 6 bases from V and 9 bases from J, with 15 bases between. This CDR3 has 13 residues. CDR3: CASSDPMGGEQFF. As DNA, the CDR3 is TGTGCCAGCAGCGACCCAATGGGGGGTGAGCAGTTCTTC.

This clone was detected a few times. A junction end diverges from the germline sequence, so it may reflect a read error. The V call is TRBV19, the J call TRBJ1-2; 8 bases match TRBD1. The CDR3 is 13 amino acids. Germline values: CDR1 LNHDA, CDR2 SQIVND (reference sequence). CDR3 residues: CASSPTRQGPSFF. The CDR3 bases are TGTGCCAGTAGTCCGACCAGACAGGGGCCCTCCTTCTTC.

The V gene is TRBV25-1, the J gene TRBJ2-3, with 9 bases aligning to TRBD2. Per the germline V gene, CDR1 is MGHDK and CDR2 is SYGVNS. There are 17 residues in the CDR3. V was pared by 3 bases and J by 6 bases, with 13 bases of the junction left unmatched. CDR3 sequence reads: CASSDGVAGVPRDTQYF. CDR3 coding DNA: TGTGCCAGCAGTGATGGGGTAGCGGGGGTCCCGCGGGATACGCAGTATTTT.

The chain has TRBV29-1 and TRBJ2-2, with 9 bases matching TRBD2. Germline loops: CDR1 SQVTM, CDR2 ANQGSEA. V was clipped by 2 bases and J by 3 bases; unmatched bases: 1. This CDR3 comprises 14 residues. The CDR3 here is CSVERLADTGELFF. The CDR3 coding sequence is TGCAGCGTTGAACGACTAGCGGACACCGGGGAGCTGTTTTTT.